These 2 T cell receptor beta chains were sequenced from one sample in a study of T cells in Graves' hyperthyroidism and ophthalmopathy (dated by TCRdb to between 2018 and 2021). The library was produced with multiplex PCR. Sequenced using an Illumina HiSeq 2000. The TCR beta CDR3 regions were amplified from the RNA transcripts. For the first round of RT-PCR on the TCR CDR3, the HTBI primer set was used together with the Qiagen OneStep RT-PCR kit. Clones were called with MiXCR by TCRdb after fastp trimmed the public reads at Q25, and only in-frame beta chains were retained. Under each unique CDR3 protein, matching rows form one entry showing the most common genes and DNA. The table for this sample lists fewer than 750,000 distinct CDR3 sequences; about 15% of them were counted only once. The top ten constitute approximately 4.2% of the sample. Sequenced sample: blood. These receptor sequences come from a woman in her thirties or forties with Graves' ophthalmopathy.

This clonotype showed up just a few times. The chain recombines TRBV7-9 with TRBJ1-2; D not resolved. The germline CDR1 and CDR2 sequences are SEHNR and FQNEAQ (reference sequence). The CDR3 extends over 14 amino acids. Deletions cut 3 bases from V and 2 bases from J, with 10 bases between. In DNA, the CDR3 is TGTGCCAGCAGCTTCGGGAATGGGAACTATGGCTACACCTTC. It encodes CASSFGNGNYGYTF.

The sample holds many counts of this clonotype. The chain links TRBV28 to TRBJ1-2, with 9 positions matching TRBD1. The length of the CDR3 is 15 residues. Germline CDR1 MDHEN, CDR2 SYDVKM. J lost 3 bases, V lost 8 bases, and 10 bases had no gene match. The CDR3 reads CASLGPGQGDYGYTF. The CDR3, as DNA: TGTGCCAGCCTAGGACCGGGACAGGGAGACTATGGCTACACCTTC.